The 30 T cell receptor beta chains listed next were all sequenced from one sample in a study of blood T cell repertoires in COVID-19 (dated by TCRdb to about 2020). The library was prepared using the immunoSEQ multiplex PCR assay. The clones in this table, taken by TCRdb from immuneACCESS, are in-frame only. Not every clone is retained; where verified, under half of the shortfall comes from an unresolved V gene, and the cause of the rest is unknown. This sample comprises under 200,000 clones, more than 65% of them detected only once. In total, the top ten clones hold roughly 5.7% of the sample. The sequencing sample was made of PBMCs or T cells enriched from blood (not recorded which). These receptors originate from a woman aged 40 to 50 with acute COVID-19.

CDR3 nucleotides: TGTGCCAGCAGCTATAACGTACCGGGAAACGAGCAGTACGTC. Translated: CASSYNVPGNEQYV. The gene calls are TRBV7-8 and TRBJ2-7, with D maybe TRBD2 (5 bases). The CDR3 totals 14 residues. Germline V gene sequence: CDR1 SGHVS, CDR2 FQNEAQ. Trimming left V 4 bases short and J 5 bases short, with 15 bases between.

This chain links TRBV5-4 with TRBJ2-1, with TRBD2 identical over 9 bases. The V gene end was trimmed by 4 bases and the J gene end by 0 bases; junction bases not matched to a gene: 17. The CDR3 is 20 residues long. Germline V gene sequence: CDR1 SGHNT, CDR2 YYREEE (reference sequence). The CDR3 DNA reads TGTGCCAGCAGCGGGGGAGGCGCGGGAGGGATAGGGAGCTCCTACAATGAGCAGTTCTTC. It translates to CASSGGGAGGIGSSYNEQFF.

J is TRBJ2-2 and V is TRBV6-4; TRBD2 is a possible D gene (6 bases). Germline V gene sequence: CDR1 MRHNA, CDR2 SNTAGT. V was clipped by 7 bases and J by 5 bases, with 26 bases between them. The CDR3 length is 18 residues. CDR3 sequence reads: CASNDPPAGPRTTGELFF. The CDR3 region has the DNA TGTGCCAGCAACGATCCCCCAGCGGGTCCTCGAACAACCGGGGAGCTGTTTTTT.

The chain combines TRBV12-5 with TRBJ1-3, with 8 bases lining up with TRBD1. There are 16 residues in the CDR3. V lost 6 bases, J lost 0 bases, and 7 bases stayed unmatched. Germline values: CDR1 LGHNT, CDR2 FRNRAP. CDR3 DNA sequence: TGTGCTAGTGGGGACAGGGCCCGAAACTCTGGAAACACCATATATTTT. It translates to CASGDRARNSGNTIYF.

The CDR3: CASSSQVGNTIYF. CDR3 DNA sequence: TGTGCCAGCAGTTCACAAGTAGGAAACACCATATATTTT. The chain uses TRBV27 and TRBJ1-3; D gene uncertain. Trimming removed 4 bases at V and 4 bases at J, with 8 bases between. Looked up from germline, CDR1 is MNHEY and CDR2 is SMNVEV (reference sequence). The CDR3 length is 13 residues.

The CDR3 coding sequence is TGTGCCAGCAGCGCGCGACTAGCGGGGGAATTGTACCAAGAGACCCAGTACTTC. It codes for CASSARLAGELYQETQYF. The J gene is TRBJ2-5, the V gene TRBV9; 12 bases agree with TRBD2. Germline CDR1 is SGDLS and CDR2 is YYNGEE. The junction had 9 bases not matched to a gene; V was cut back by 3 bases and J by 0 bases. This CDR3 is 18 amino acids long.

The chain recombines TRBV6-1 with TRBJ2-1; possible D gene TRBD2, 6 bases. The CDR3 runs to 15 residues. Germline CDR1 is MNHNS and CDR2 is SASEGT. V was trimmed by 3 bases and J by 6 bases, leaving 15 bases between them. CDR3 nucleotides: TGTGCCAGCAGTGAGACTGGGACTTGGGTCAATGAGCAGTTCTTC. Its translation is CASSETGTWVNEQFF.

The chain has TRBV7-9 and TRBJ1-1, with a tentative D call TRBD1 (5 bases). Deletions cut 1 base from V and 5 bases from J, with 14 bases between. Germline V lookup: CDR1 SEHNR, CDR2 FQNEAQ (reference sequence). The CDR3 spans 15 residues. The CDR3, as DNA: TGTGCCAGCAGCTTAGTATGGGTCGGGGGGACTGAAGCTTTCTTT. Residues: CASSLVWVGGTEAFF.

The gene calls are TRBV14 and TRBJ1-1; weak D call: TRBD1 (5 bases). Trimming took 2 bases from V and 3 from J, leaving 10 bases between them. CDR3 size: 14 residues. Germline V gene lookup returns CDR1 SGHDN and CDR2 FVKESK. DNA for the CDR3: TGTGCCAGCAGCCAACAGGGCTGGGACACTGAAGCTTTCTTT. Protein product: CASSQQGWDTEAFF.

CDR3 protein: CASSLTGRYNQPQHF. CDR3 bases: TGTGCCAGCTCACTGACAGGGAGGTACAATCAGCCCCAGCATTTT. The chain combines TRBV18 with TRBJ1-5, with 7 bases fitting TRBD1. The ends lost 4 bases at V and 3 bases at J; junction bases unmatched: 6. CDR1 is KGHSH, CDR2 LQKENI, per germline. CDR3 size: 15 residues.

The chain is built from TRBV12-3 or TRBV12-4 and TRBJ1-1, with 7 bases identical to TRBD1. This CDR3 is built from 13 residues. The V segment lost 6 bases and the J segment 3 bases; nucleotides outside the gene matches: 4. CDR3: CASSLQGHTEAFF. CDR3 DNA sequence: TGTGCCAGCAGCCTACAGGGGCACACTGAAGCTTTCTTT.

The V and J genes are TRBV5-1 and TRBJ2-2, with 10 bases identical to TRBD2. The CDR3 has 19 residues. CDR1 SGHRS and CDR2 YFSETQ come from the germline V gene. Germline trimming cut 8 bases from V and 0 bases from J; bases unmatched to any gene: 16. CDR3 nucleotide sequence: TGCGCCAGTCGTCGATTGTCTAGCGGGAGCCCATCGAACACCGGGGAGCTGTTTTTT. Protein product: CASRRLSSGSPSNTGELFF.

This chain joins TRBV6-1 and TRBJ2-3; TRBD2 matches 7 bases. CDR3 size: 14 residues. Germline trimming cut 1 base from V and 14 bases from J; bases unmatched to any gene: 12. CDR1 and CDR2 from the germline V gene are MNHNS and SASEGT. The CDR3 DNA sequence: TGTGCCAGCAGTGAAGAGGTTATCGGGGGGAGAAGGTATTTT. Translated, it gives CASSEEVIGGRRYF.

V gene TRBV2 combines with J gene TRBJ1-1, with D maybe TRBD1 (5 bases). Deletions cut 8 bases from V and 4 bases from J, with 14 bases between. Germline CDR1 is SNHLY and CDR2 is FYNNEI. The CDR3 runs 13 residues. The CDR3 region is CASLRGEVTEAFF. The CDR3 coding sequence is TGTGCCAGCTTGCGGGGCGAGGTCACTGAAGCTTTCTTT.

This rearrangement joins TRBV7-3 to TRBJ2-2, with D unclear. Germline CDR1 is SGHTA and CDR2 is FQGTGA. Trimming cost V 5 bases and J 4 bases, with 8 bases left between them. The CDR3 totals 13 residues. In DNA, the CDR3 is TGTGCCAGCAGCCTCGCCGGCACCGGGGAGCTGTTTTTT. Translating gives CASSLAGTGELFF. Full variable domain (remainder filled in from reference TRBV7-3 and TRBJ2-2): GAGVSQTPSNKVTEKGKYVELRCDPISGHTALYWYRQSLGQGPEFLIYFQGTGAADDSGLPNDRFFAVRPEGSVSTLKIQRTERGDSAVYLCASSLAGTGELFFGEGSRLTVL.

The chain links TRBV27 to TRBJ2-2; D is perhaps TRBD2 (5 bases). Germline assignment: CDR1 MNHEY and CDR2 SMNVEV (reference sequence). Trimming pared 5 bases from V and 5 bases from J, leaving 15 bases between. The CDR3 length is 15 residues. This CDR3 is CASSTNLRRTGELFF. For the CDR3, the DNA is TGTGCCAGCAGTACCAACCTGAGGAGGACCGGGGAGCTGTTTTTT.

This clone was detected ten times or more. This rearrangement joins TRBV19 to TRBJ2-5, with a weak D call TRBD1 (5 bases). Per the germline V gene, CDR1 is LNHDA and CDR2 is SQIVND (reference sequence). Deletions cut 6 bases from V and 5 bases from J, with 7 bases between. This CDR3 is built from 11 residues. CDR3 DNA: TGTGCCAGTAGGTCAGGGGAGACCCAGTACTTC. Translating it yields CASRSGETQYF.

The rearrangement links TRBV27 to TRBJ2-3; D unclear. Germline-derived CDR1 and CDR2 are MNHEY and SMNVEV (reference sequence). With 3 bases removed from V and 0 bases from J, the gap between germline ends came to 4 bases. This CDR3 spans 13 amino acids. The CDR3 loop reads CASSFVSTDTQYF. Written as DNA, the CDR3 is TGTGCCAGCAGTTTCGTGAGCACAGATACGCAGTATTTT.

The V call is TRBV18, the J call TRBJ2-7; 9 bases line up with TRBD1. The junction had 11 bases not matched to a gene; V was cut back by 4 bases and J by 4 bases. The CDR3 has 16 residues. Per the germline V gene, CDR1 is KGHSH and CDR2 is LQKENI. For the CDR3, the DNA is TGTGCCAGCTCACTAGGGGCCGGGACAGGGCTATACGAGCAGTACTTC. Translating it yields CASSLGAGTGLYEQYF.

This clone was seen only a few times. J is TRBJ2-2 and V is TRBV19, with a possible D match to TRBD2 (6 bases). The germline V gene encodes CDR1 LNHDA and CDR2 SQIVND (reference sequence). This CDR3 has 15 amino acids. The V end was cut by 8 bases, the J end by 1 base, with 14 bases between. CDR3 amino acids: CASSWDSGNTGELFF. The CDR3 bases are TGTGCCAGTTCCTGGGACTCGGGGAACACCGGGGAGCTGTTTTTT.

The rearrangement joins TRBV9 to TRBJ2-3, with D possibly being TRBD1 (6 bases). Germline V gene sequence: CDR1 SGDLS, CDR2 YYNGEE. The V gene lost 0 bases and the J gene lost 1 base, with 12 bases spanning the gap. This CDR3 is 16 amino acids long. The CDR3 is CASSVGVRTGTDTQYF. CDR3 nucleotide sequence: TGTGCCAGCAGCGTAGGGGTACGGACAGGCACAGATACGCAGTATTTT.

This clone was seen a handful of times. Written as DNA, the CDR3 is TGTGCCAGCAGCCAACTGGGACATAAGAAGGGGTATGCTTTCTTT. The encoded protein is CASSQLGHKKGYAFF. The J gene is TRBJ1-1, the V gene TRBV4-2; tentative D call: TRBD1 (6 bases). CDR3 length: 15 residues. Trimming took 2 bases from V and 11 from J, leaving 21 bases between them. In germline, CDR1 is LGHNA, CDR2 YNFKEQ.

V usage is TRBV5-4 and J usage is TRBJ2-5; TRBD2 agrees at 8 bases. CDR1 SGHNT and CDR2 YYREEE come from the germline V gene (reference sequence). The junction had 7 bases not matched to a gene; V was cut back by 5 bases and J by 4 bases. CDR3 length: 14 residues. DNA for the CDR3: TGTGCCAGCAGTTCCGGGACTAGGGGAGAGACCCAGTACTTC. Its translation is CASSSGTRGETQYF.

The chain couples TRBV6-5 to TRBJ1-2; TRBD1 matches 9 bases. Trimming cost V 6 bases and J 4 bases; bases outside gene matches: 9. The CDR3 contains 15 residues. From germline, CDR1 is MNHEY and CDR2 SVGAGI. CDR3 coding DNA: TGTGCCAGCAGAACCGGGACAGGGCTGGCCTATGGCTACACCTTC. It codes for CASRTGTGLAYGYTF.

The CDR3 DNA is TGTGCCAGCAGTGTGGGCAGCGGGGAGACCCAGTACTTC. Its translation: CASSVGSGETQYF. This chain connects TRBV5-8 to TRBJ2-5; D may be TRBD2 (6 bases). The CDR3 totals 13 residues. Germline values: CDR1 SGHTS, CDR2 YDEGEE. V was cut by 5 bases and J by 5 bases, with 13 bases left in between. The variable domain in full, completed from reference TRBV5-8 and TRBJ2-5, reads EAGVTQSPTHLIKTRGQQATLRCSPISGHTSVYWYQQALGLGLQFLLWYDEGEERNRGNFPPRFSGRQFPNYSSELNVNALELEDSALYLCASSVGSGETQYFGPGTRLLVL.

This clone was seen only once. The chain carries TRBV7-9 and TRBJ2-3, with TRBD2 matching over 10 bases. The CDR3 spans 16 residues. V lost 1 base and J lost 9; bases outside the gene matches: 10. The germline gives CDR1 SEHNR, CDR2 FQNEAQ (reference sequence). In DNA, the CDR3 is TGTGCCAGCAGCTTAGGGGTAGGGCTAGCGGGAGAGACGCAGTATTTT. As protein: CASSLGVGLAGETQYF.

The chain recombines TRBV2 with TRBJ1-1, with D tentatively TRBD1 (6 bases). Trimming took off 6 bases at V and 3 bases at J, with 17 bases between the two ends. Germline V CDR1 and CDR2: SNHLY, FYNNEI. CDR3 length: 15 amino acids. CDR3 amino acids: CASRYFGGADTEAFF. DNA of the CDR3: TGTGCCAGCAGGTACTTTGGGGGGGCGGACACTGAAGCTTTCTTT.

The genes are TRBV11-3 and TRBJ2-3, with a tentative D call TRBD1 (6 bases). Per germline, CDR1 SGHNT and CDR2 YENEEA. The CDR3 sequence is 13 residues long. V dropped 6 bases and J dropped 5 bases, with 12 bases sitting between them. The CDR3 region is CASSPRGKDTQYF. In nucleotides, the CDR3 is TGTGCCAGCAGTCCCAGGGGCAAAGATACGCAGTATTTT.

This chain joins TRBV2 and TRBJ1-5, with a weak D call TRBD1 (5 bases). Germline V CDR1 and CDR2: SNHLY, FYNNEI. V gave up 1 base and J gave up 9 bases, with 16 bases separating them. The CDR3 covers 15 residues. The CDR3 nucleotides read TGTGCCAGCAGTGAAGAGATCGGGGGGTTAGGGCCCCAGCATTTT. Encoded protein: CASSEEIGGLGPQHF.

The chain recombines TRBV5-5 with TRBJ2-3; weak D call: TRBD2 (6 bases). This CDR3 region has 16 residues. From germline, CDR1 is SGHKS and CDR2 YYEKEE (reference sequence). Trimming stripped 6 bases from V and 0 bases from J, with 17 bases between. The CDR3 is CASTDPSAFSTDTQYF. CDR3 in DNA: TGTGCCAGCACCGATCCTAGCGCCTTTAGCACAGATACGCAGTATTTT.